The 26 T cell receptor beta chains below were found in one sample sequenced in a study of T cell changes during pregnancy in multiple sclerosis. Sequenced by immunoSEQ multiplex PCR; TCRdb stores in-frame clones only, minus some. The data contain around 67,000 clones, around 92% of them singletons. The sequencing used peripheral blood, collected in the first trimester of pregnancy. These receptors were collected from a female donor with multiple sclerosis, enrolled in a pregnancy study.

V gene TRBV5-1 combines with J gene TRBJ2-5; D might be TRBD1 (7 bases). The germline V and J ends were trimmed by 8 bases and 5 bases, with 22 bases remaining between them. Germline-derived CDR1 and CDR2 are SGHRS and YFSETQ. This CDR3 spans 15 amino acids. CDR3 sequence (DNA): TGCGCCAGTAGAGGCGGAGGGGGCCTTGGCGAGACCCAGTACTTC. Translated: CASRGGGGLGETQYF.

V gene TRBV2 combines with J gene TRBJ2-1, with D possibly matching TRBD1 (5 bases). This CDR3 is 14 amino acids long. The V gene lost 5 bases and the J gene lost 7 bases, with 15 bases spanning the gap. Germline lookup yields CDR1 SNHLY and CDR2 FYNNEI. CDR3 sequence reads: CASSPGRGKNEQFF. The CDR3 DNA reads as TGTGCCAGCAGTCCAGGTAGGGGTAAAAATGAGCAGTTCTTC. Full variable domain (rest looked up from reference TRBV2 and TRBJ2-1): EPEVTQTPSHQVTQMGQEVILRCVPISNHLYFYWYRQILGQKVEFLVSFYNNEISEKSEIFDDQFSVERPDGSNFTLKIRSTKLEDSAMYFCASSPGRGKNEQFFGPGTRLTVL.

In its sample, this clone was seen once. V usage is TRBV6-6 and J usage is TRBJ2-3; tentatively, D is TRBD2 (5 bases). Germline CDR1 is MNHNY and CDR2 is SVGAGI (reference sequence). V lost 3 bases, J lost 2 bases, and 12 bases lay in between. This CDR3 region has 15 residues. CDR3: CASSYRGLLTDTQYF. Written as DNA, the CDR3 is TGTGCCAGCAGTTATCGAGGACTGCTCACAGATACGCAGTATTTT.

J is TRBJ2-1 and V is TRBV2; 9 nucleotides align to TRBD2. Germline loops: CDR1 SNHLY, CDR2 FYNNEI. With 7 bases clipped from V and 4 bases from J, the junction kept 5 bases outside the gene matches. The CDR3 has 14 residues. CDR3 DNA: TGTGCCAGCATATTGACTAGCGGATACAATGAGCAGTTCTTC. This translates into CASILTSGYNEQFF.

The chain carries TRBV25-1 and TRBJ2-7, with a weak D call TRBD1 (6 bases). The CDR3 consists of 16 residues. From germline, CDR1 is MGHDK and CDR2 SYGVNS. V lost 1 base to trimming and J lost 3 bases, with 16 bases between them. The chain's CDR3 is CASSEWGQGLIYEQYF. CDR3 DNA: TGTGCCAGCAGTGAATGGGGTCAGGGGTTAATCTACGAGCAGTACTTC.

CDR3 amino acids: CASSSLTSGFSYEQYF. In nucleotides, the CDR3 is TGTGCCAGTAGTTCGCTGACTAGCGGGTTTTCCTACGAGCAGTACTTC. The chain joins TRBV19 to TRBJ2-7; 10 positions match TRBD2. CDR3 length equals 16 residues. Germline CDR1 is LNHDA and CDR2 is SQIVND (reference sequence). With 5 bases clipped from V and 1 base from J, the junction kept 8 bases outside the gene matches.

V gene TRBV7-2 combines with J gene TRBJ2-1; TRBD2 agrees at 7 bases. From germline, CDR1 is SGHTA and CDR2 FQGNSA. The CDR3 covers 16 residues. Trimming at V came to 2 bases and at J to 3 bases, leaving 7 bases not matched to a gene. The CDR3 sequence: CASSLTQLAHYNEQFF. The CDR3 DNA follows: TGTGCCAGCAGCTTAACCCAACTAGCGCACTACAATGAGCAGTTCTTC.

This clone was seen a handful of times. The chain combines TRBV5-6 with TRBJ2-1, with D unresolved. Germline V CDR1 and CDR2: SGHDT, YYEEEE. V dropped 4 bases and J dropped 0 bases, with 11 bases sitting between them. This CDR3 comprises 15 residues. In nucleotides, the CDR3 is TGTGCCAGCAGCCTTCGACACCTCTCCTACAATGAGCAGTTCTTC. Its protein is CASSLRHLSYNEQFF.

CDR3 amino acids: CASSPLSGRLTGELFF. In DNA, the CDR3 is TGTGCCAGCTCACCGCTTAGCGGGAGACTCACCGGGGAGCTGTTTTTT. The chain combines TRBV18 with TRBJ2-2, with 9 positions matching TRBD2. The trim removed 3 bases at V and 4 bases at J, leaving 6 bases unmatched. This CDR3 spans 16 amino acids. Germline CDR1 and CDR2: KGHSH and LQKENI. The whole variable domain, filled in from reference TRBV18 and TRBJ2-2, reads NAGVMQNPRHLVRRRGQEARLRCSPMKGHSHVYWYRQLPEEGLKFMVYLQKENIIDESGMPKERFSAEFPKEGPSILRIQQVVRGDSAAYFCASSPLSGRLTGELFFGEGSRLTVL.

The chain has TRBV9 and TRBJ2-1; 8 bases fit TRBD2. The CDR3 has 17 residues. Trimming cost V 3 bases and J 0 bases; bases outside gene matches: 8. The germline CDR1 and CDR2 sequences are SGDLS and YYNGEE. This CDR3 is CASSALGGGSSYNEQFF. For the CDR3, the DNA is TGTGCCAGCAGCGCGCTCGGGGGGGGAAGCTCCTACAATGAGCAGTTCTTC.

The chain recombines TRBV19 with TRBJ2-1; D is uncertain. The CDR3 loop spans 14 amino acids. The V end lost 3 bases, the J end lost 4 bases, and 10 bases lay between the germline ends. Germline V lookup: CDR1 LNHDA, CDR2 SQIVND (reference sequence). In DNA form, the CDR3 reads TGTGCCAGTAGTATCCCTCCCCAGTACAATGAGCAGTTCTTC. Protein sequence: CASSIPPQYNEQFF.

The V gene is TRBV2, the J gene TRBJ2-2, with 13 bases aligning to TRBD2. V lost 6 bases and J lost 8; bases outside the gene matches: 9. From germline, CDR1 is SNHLY and CDR2 FYNNEI. CDR3 size: 16 residues. CDR3 bases: TGTGCCAGCAGGGCACTAGCGGGAGGGCCATATGGGGAGCTGTTTTTT. Encoded protein: CASRALAGGPYGELFF.

The chain recombines TRBV4-1 with TRBJ2-1, with D uncertain. With 0 bases removed from V and 8 bases from J, the gap between germline ends came to 8 bases. Per germline, CDR1 MGHRA and CDR2 YSYEKL. The CDR3 contains 13 residues. Written as DNA, the CDR3 is TGCGCCAGCAGCCAAGACTACGGAGATGAGCAGTTCTTC. Protein product: CASSQDYGDEQFF.

V and J are TRBV7-9 and TRBJ2-7; TRBD1 matches at 8 bases. The V gene's germline CDR1 is SEHNR and CDR2 FQNEAQ (reference sequence). CDR3 size: 15 residues. Trimming cost V 1 base and J 5 bases; bases outside gene matches: 7. The CDR3 spells CASSLDGTGFNEQYF. The CDR3 nucleotides read TGTGCCAGCAGCTTAGATGGGACAGGCTTTAACGAGCAGTACTTC.

The sample holds one count of this clone. The rearrangement links TRBV7-2 to TRBJ1-1, with a weak D call TRBD1 (6 bases). The CDR3 totals 13 residues. V was trimmed by 6 bases and J by 3 bases, leaving 11 bases between them. Per the germline V gene, CDR1 is SGHTA and CDR2 is FQGNSA. The CDR3 DNA follows: TGTGCCAGCAGTCGACAGGTTTACACTGAAGCTTTCTTT. Translation: CASSRQVYTEAFF.

This clone has just one count. This chain joins TRBV27 and TRBJ2-7; 11 bases agree with TRBD2. Germline assignment: CDR1 MNHEY and CDR2 SMNVEV (reference sequence). This CDR3 is built from 15 residues. The V and J ends lost 2 bases and 2 bases, in that order; junction bases with no gene match: 2. The CDR3 sequence is CASSLTSGGAYEQYF. In DNA form, the CDR3 reads TGTGCCAGCAGTTTAACTAGCGGGGGAGCCTACGAGCAGTACTTC.

This chain uses TRBV7-9 with TRBJ2-1; TRBD2 matches 9 bases. J was trimmed by 2 bases and V by 1 base; bases with no gene match: 0. Germline values: CDR1 SEHNR, CDR2 FQNEAQ (reference sequence). The CDR3 totals 15 residues. The CDR3 region has the DNA TGTGCCAGCAGCTTAGGCGGGGGGGCCTACAATGAGCAGTTCTTC. This gives the protein CASSLGGGAYNEQFF.

This clone has only one observation. The chain employs TRBV28 and TRBJ2-2; TRBD2 aligns across 7 bases. The CDR3 has 17 residues. Germline CDR1 MDHEN, CDR2 SYDVKM. V was clipped by 3 bases and J by 5 bases; unmatched bases: 12. The CDR3 here is CASSFGSLAVLTGELFF. The CDR3, as DNA: TGTGCCAGCAGTTTCGGATCCCTAGCGGTTCTAACCGGGGAGCTGTTTTTT.

The rearrangement links TRBV11-3 to TRBJ2-3, with 7 bases that match TRBD2. This CDR3 has 15 amino acids. CDR1 SGHNT and CDR2 YENEEA come from the germline V gene. V gave up 1 base and J gave up 3 bases; unmatched junction bases: 4. CDR3 region: CASSLGSGETDTQYF. The DNA for the CDR3 is TGTGCCAGCAGCTTAGGGAGCGGGGAGACAGATACGCAGTATTTT.

The chain carries TRBV5-1 and TRBJ2-5; 11 bases are shared with TRBD1. The J call is doubtful: the DNA matches TRBJ2-7 better. Germline V lookup: CDR1 SGHRS, CDR2 YFSETQ. The CDR3 is made up of 13 amino acids. CDR3 region: CASSGTGGYEQYF. CDR3 DNA sequence: TGCGCCAGTTCCGGGACAGGGGGTTACGAGCAGTACTTC.

The chain joins TRBV30 to TRBJ2-5; 7 bases are a match to TRBD1. This CDR3 is built from 15 residues. Germline CDR1 is GTSNPN and CDR2 is SVGIG (reference sequence). The junction had 7 bases not matched to a gene; V was cut back by 3 bases and J by 0 bases. The CDR3 bases are TGTGCCTGGAGGCTTGGGACAGAGTACCAAGAGACCCAGTACTTC. It specifies CAWRLGTEYQETQYF.

The V and J genes are TRBV9 and TRBJ2-1; 11 positions agree with TRBD1. The CDR3 totals 16 residues. V dropped 0 bases and J dropped 9; count of bases not matched to a gene: 8. Germline V gene data show CDR1 as SGDLS and CDR2 as YYNGEE. The CDR3 DNA sequence: TGTGCCAGCAGCGTAGTACCCGGACAGGGGGCAGGTGAGCAGTTCTTC. This encodes CASSVVPGQGAGEQFF.

The J gene is TRBJ1-2, the V gene TRBV7-6; a weak D match, TRBD1 (5 bases). The CDR3 has 15 residues. The germline V gene has CDR1 SGHVS and CDR2 FNYEAQ. V was pared by 2 bases and J by 2 bases, with 12 bases between. Here the CDR3 DNA reads TGTGCCAGCAGCTTAAATGAAGGGGCCAACTATGGCTACACCTTC. Amino acid sequence: CASSLNEGANYGYTF.

The V gene is TRBV28, the J gene TRBJ2-1, with 7 bases fitting TRBD1. The germline gives CDR1 MDHEN, CDR2 SYDVKM. The CDR3 consists of 15 residues. V shed 3 bases and J 7 bases; nucleotides not matched to a gene: 9. The CDR3: CASSFSGQVRNEQFF. The DNA of the CDR3 is TGTGCCAGCAGTTTTTCTGGACAGGTCCGGAATGAGCAGTTCTTC.

This rearrangement joins TRBV6-5 to TRBJ1-2; D may be TRBD1 (5 bases). Per the germline V gene, CDR1 is MNHEY and CDR2 is SVGAGI. The CDR3 is made up of 12 amino acids. Trimming removed 5 bases at V and 13 bases at J, with 17 bases between. The CDR3 DNA follows: TGTGCCAGCAGTCTGCAGCCAGGGCTTTTCACCTTC. This translates into CASSLQPGLFTF.

This chain links TRBV6-1 with TRBJ1-2, with D possibly matching TRBD1 (5 bases). With 8 bases removed from V and 6 bases from J, the gap between germline ends came to 22 bases. Per germline, CDR1 MNHNS and CDR2 SASEGT. CDR3 length equals 15 residues. In nucleotides, the CDR3 is TGTGCCAGCGGGGCCAGACGTTTTGGAATTGATGGCTACACCTTC. Translating it yields CASGARRFGIDGYTF.